This T cell receptor beta chain stems from a study of T cell responses to AZD1222 COVID-19 vaccine. The CDR3 has 14 amino acids. From germline, CDR1 is MNHEY and CDR2 SVGAGI. V gave up 6 bases and J gave up 7 bases, with 19 bases separating them. Findings and caveats of the study: Donors were mostly white British, more females; clonal diversity possibly underestimated. Recipients of AZD1222 seropositive at baseline numbered only 5 to 7. Repertoires were sampled only after the peak T cell response.

Remarks on this clone: Its antigen is not known.

Assay used: immunoSEQ multiplex PCR; TCRdb lists only in-frame clones, some missing. The table includes tens of thousands of clones, approximately 92% detected once. The chain couples TRBV6-5 to TRBJ2-7; D remains ambiguous. The sequence was obtained from an adult who received the AZD1222 COVID-19 vaccine. Sequenced material: peripheral blood, taken 28 days after the second AZD1222 dose. Here the CDR3 DNA reads TGTGCCAGCAGCTTAGGGCAGCCCCTGAAGGAGCAGTACTTC. Its translation: CASSLGQPLKEQYF.